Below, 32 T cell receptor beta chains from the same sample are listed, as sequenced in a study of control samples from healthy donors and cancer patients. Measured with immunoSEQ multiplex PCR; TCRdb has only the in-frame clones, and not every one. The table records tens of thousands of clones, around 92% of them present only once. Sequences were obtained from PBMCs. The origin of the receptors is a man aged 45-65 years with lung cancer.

The CDR3 protein is CASSGRRRAPSLGTQYF. The DNA for the CDR3 is TGTGCCAGTAGCGGGAGGAGACGGGCCCCGTCCTTGGGGACCCAGTACTTC. The rearrangement uses TRBV19 and TRBJ2-5; 7 bases are shared with TRBD2. The CDR3 totals 17 residues. J gave up 7 bases and V 6 bases, and 20 bases lay outside the gene matches. The germline gives CDR1 LNHDA, CDR2 SQIVND (reference sequence).

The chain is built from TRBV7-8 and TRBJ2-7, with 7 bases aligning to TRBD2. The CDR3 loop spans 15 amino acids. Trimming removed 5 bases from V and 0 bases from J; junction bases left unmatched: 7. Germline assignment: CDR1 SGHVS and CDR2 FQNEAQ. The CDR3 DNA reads TGTGCCAGCAGCCACAGAAGGACTAGCTCCTACGAGCAGTACTTC. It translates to CASSHRRTSSYEQYF.

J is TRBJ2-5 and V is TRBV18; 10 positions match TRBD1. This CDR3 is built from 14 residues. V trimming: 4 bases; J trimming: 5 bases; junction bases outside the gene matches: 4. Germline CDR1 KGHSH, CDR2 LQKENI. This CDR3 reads CASSRGTGEETQYF. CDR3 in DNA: TGTGCCAGCTCACGGGGGACAGGGGAGGAGACCCAGTACTTC.

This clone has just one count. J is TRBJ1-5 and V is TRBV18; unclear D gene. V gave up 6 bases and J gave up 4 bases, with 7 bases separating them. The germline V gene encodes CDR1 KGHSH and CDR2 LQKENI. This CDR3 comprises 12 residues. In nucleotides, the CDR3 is TGTGCCAGCTCGAGTCCGAATCAGCCCCAGCATTTT. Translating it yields CASSSPNQPQHF.

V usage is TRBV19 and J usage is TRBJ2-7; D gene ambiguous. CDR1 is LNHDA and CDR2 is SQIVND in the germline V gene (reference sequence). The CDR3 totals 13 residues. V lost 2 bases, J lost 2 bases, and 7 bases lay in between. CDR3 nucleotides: TGTGCCAGTAGTATACGGTTCCCCTACGAGCAGTACTTC. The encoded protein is CASSIRFPYEQYF.

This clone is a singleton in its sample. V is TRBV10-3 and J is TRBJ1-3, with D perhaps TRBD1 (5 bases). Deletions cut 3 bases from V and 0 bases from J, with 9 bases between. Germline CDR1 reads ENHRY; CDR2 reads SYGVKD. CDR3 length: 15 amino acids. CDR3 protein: CAISEAGTSGNTIYF. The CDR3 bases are TGTGCCATCAGTGAAGCAGGGACCTCTGGAAACACCATATATTTT.

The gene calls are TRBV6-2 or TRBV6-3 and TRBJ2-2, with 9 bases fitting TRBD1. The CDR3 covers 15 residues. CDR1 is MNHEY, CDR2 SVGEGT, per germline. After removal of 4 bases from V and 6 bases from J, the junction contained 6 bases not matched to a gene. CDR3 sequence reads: CASSSRQGEAGELFF. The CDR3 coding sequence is TGTGCCAGCAGTTCTAGACAGGGGGAGGCCGGGGAGCTGTTTTTT.

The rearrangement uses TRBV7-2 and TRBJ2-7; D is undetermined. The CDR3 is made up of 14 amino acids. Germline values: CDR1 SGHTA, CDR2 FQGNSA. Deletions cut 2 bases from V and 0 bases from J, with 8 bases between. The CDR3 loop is CASSLIRSSYEQYF. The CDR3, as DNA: TGTGCCAGCAGCTTAATCCGAAGCTCCTACGAGCAGTACTTC.

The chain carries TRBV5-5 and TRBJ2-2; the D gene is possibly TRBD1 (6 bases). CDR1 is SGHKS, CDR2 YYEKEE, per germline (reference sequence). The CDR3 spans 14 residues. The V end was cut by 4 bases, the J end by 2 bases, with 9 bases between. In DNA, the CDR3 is TGTGCCAGCAGCGGACAGTCTAACACCGGGGAGCTGTTTTTT. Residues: CASSGQSNTGELFF.

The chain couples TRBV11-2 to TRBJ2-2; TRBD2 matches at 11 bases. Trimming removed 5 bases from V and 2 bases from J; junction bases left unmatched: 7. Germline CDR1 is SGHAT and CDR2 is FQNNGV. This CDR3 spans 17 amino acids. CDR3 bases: TGTGCCAGCAGCCAGTCCGGGACTAGCGGCAACACCGGGGAGCTGTTTTTT. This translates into CASSQSGTSGNTGELFF.

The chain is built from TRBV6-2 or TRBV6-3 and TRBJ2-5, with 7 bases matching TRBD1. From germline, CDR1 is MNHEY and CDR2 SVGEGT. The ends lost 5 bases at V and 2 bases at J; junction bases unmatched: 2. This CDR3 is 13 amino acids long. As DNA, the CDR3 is TGTGCCAGCAGTATGGACAGGCAAGAGACCCAGTACTTC. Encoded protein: CASSMDRQETQYF.

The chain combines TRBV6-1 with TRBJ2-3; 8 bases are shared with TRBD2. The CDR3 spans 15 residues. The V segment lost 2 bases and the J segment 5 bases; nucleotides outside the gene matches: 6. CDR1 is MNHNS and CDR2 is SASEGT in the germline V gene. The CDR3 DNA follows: TGTGCCAGCAGTGAACTAGCGGGTGCACTAGATACGCAGTATTTT. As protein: CASSELAGALDTQYF.

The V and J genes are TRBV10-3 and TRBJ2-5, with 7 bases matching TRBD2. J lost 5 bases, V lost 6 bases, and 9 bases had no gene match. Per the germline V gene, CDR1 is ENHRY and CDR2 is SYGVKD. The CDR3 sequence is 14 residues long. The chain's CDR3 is CAISGGTFGETQYF. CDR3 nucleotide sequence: TGTGCCATCAGCGGGGGGACTTTTGGGGAGACCCAGTACTTC.

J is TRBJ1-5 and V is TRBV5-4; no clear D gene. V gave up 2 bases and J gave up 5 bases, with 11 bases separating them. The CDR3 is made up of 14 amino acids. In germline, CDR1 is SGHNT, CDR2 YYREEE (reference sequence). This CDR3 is CASSFHGFDQPQHF. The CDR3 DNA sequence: TGTGCCAGCAGCTTTCATGGGTTCGATCAGCCCCAGCATTTT.

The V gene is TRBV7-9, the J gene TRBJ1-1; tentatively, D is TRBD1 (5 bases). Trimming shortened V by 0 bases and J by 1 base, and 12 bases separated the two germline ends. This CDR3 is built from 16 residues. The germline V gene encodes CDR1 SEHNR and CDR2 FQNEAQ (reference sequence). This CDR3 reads CASSLAQGGANTEAFF. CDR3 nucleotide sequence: TGTGCCAGCAGCTTAGCGCAGGGAGGGGCGAACACTGAAGCTTTCTTT.

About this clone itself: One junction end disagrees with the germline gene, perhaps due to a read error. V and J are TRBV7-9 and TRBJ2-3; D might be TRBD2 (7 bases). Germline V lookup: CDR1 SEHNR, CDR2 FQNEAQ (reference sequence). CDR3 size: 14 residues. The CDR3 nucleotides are TGTGCCAGCAGCTTAAATGGGGGGGCGTTCTTCGACGAATTT. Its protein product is CASSLNGGAFFDEF.

CDR3 sequence: CASSQGSESPLHF. CDR3 bases: TGTGCCAGCAGCCAAGGTTCAGAATCACCCCTCCACTTT. This chain joins TRBV3-1 (or the pseudogene TRBV3-2) and TRBJ1-6; unclear D gene. The CDR3 extends over 13 amino acids. Trimming pared 1 base from V and 10 bases from J, leaving 8 bases between. Germline CDR1 reads LGHDT; CDR2 reads YNNKEL (reference sequence).

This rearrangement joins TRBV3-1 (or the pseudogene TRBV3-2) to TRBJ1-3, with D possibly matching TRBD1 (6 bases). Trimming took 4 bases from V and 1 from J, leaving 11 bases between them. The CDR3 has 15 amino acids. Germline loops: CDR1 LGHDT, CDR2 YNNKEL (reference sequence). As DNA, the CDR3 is TGTGCCAGCAGCCCTCAAGACAGGTCTGGAAACACCATATATTTT. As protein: CASSPQDRSGNTIYF.

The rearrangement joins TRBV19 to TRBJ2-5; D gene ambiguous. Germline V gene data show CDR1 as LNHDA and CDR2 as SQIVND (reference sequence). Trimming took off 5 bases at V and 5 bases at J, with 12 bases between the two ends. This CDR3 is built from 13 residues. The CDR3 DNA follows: TGTGCCAGTAGTGTGTTAGAAGGGGAGACCCAGTACTTC. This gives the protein CASSVLEGETQYF.

The CDR3 sequence: CASSSRGKGDTQYF. The CDR3 coding sequence is TGTGCCAGCAGTTCCAGGGGTAAAGGAGATACGCAGTATTTT. The chain employs TRBV6-5 and TRBJ2-3; tentatively, D is TRBD1 (6 bases). CDR3 length: 14 residues. The V gene lost 4 bases and the J gene lost 5 bases, with 13 bases spanning the gap. The germline V gene encodes CDR1 MNHEY and CDR2 SVGAGI.

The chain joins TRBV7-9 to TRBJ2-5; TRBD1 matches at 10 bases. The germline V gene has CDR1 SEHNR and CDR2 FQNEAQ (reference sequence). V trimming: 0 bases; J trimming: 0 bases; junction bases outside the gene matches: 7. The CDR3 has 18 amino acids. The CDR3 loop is CASSLASLGQGHQETQYF. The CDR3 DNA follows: TGTGCCAGCAGCTTAGCGTCTTTGGGACAGGGGCACCAAGAGACCCAGTACTTC. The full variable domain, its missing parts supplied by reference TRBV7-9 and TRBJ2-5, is DTGVSQNPRHKITKRGQNVTFRCDPISEHNRLYWYRQTLGQGPEFLTYFQNEAQLEKSRLLSDRFSAERPKGSFSTLEIQRTEQGDSAMYLCASSLASLGQGHQETQYFGPGTRLLVL.

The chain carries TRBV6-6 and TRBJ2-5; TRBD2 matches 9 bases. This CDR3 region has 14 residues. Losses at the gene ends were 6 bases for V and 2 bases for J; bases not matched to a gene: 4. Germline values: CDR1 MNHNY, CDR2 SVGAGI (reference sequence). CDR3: CASSLAGTQETQYF. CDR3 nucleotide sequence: TGTGCCAGCAGCCTAGCGGGGACGCAAGAGACCCAGTACTTC.

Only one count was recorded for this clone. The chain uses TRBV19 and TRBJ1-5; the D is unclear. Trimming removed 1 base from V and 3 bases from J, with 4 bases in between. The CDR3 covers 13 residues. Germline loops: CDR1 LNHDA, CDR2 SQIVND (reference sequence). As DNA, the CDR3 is TGTGCCAGTAGTATAGTCCCCAATCAGCCCCAGCATTTT. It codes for CASSIVPNQPQHF.

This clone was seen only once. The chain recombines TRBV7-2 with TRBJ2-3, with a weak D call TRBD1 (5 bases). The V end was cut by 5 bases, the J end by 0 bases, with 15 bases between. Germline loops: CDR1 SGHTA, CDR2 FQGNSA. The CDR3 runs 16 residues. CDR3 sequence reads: CASSQGHQISTDTQYF. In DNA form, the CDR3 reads TGTGCCAGCAGCCAAGGACACCAGATCAGCACAGATACGCAGTATTTT.

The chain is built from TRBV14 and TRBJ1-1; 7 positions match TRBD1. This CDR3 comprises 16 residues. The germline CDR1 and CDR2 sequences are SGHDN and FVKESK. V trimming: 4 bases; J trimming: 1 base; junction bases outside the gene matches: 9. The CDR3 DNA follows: TGTGCCAGCAGCCGAGTAGGGGACAGTCCGAACACTGAAGCTTTCTTT. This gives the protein CASSRVGDSPNTEAFF.

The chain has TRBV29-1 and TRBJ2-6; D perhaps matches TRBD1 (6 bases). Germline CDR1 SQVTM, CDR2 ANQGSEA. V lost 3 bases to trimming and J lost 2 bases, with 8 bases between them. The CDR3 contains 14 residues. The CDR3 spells CSVDSGAGANVLTF. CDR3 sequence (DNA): TGCAGCGTTGATTCAGGGGCTGGGGCCAACGTCCTGACTTTC.

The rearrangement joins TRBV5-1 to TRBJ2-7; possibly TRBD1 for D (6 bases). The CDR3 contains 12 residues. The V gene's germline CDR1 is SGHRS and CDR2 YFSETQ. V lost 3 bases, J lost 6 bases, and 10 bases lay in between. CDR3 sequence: CASSYSGVEQYF. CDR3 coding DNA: TGCGCCAGCAGCTATTCAGGGGTCGAGCAGTACTTC.

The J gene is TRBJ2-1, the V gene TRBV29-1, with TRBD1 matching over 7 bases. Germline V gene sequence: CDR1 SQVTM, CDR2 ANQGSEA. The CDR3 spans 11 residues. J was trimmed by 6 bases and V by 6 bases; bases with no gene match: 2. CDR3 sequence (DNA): TGCAGCGTCCGACAGGGCAATGAGCAGTTCTTC. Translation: CSVRQGNEQFF.

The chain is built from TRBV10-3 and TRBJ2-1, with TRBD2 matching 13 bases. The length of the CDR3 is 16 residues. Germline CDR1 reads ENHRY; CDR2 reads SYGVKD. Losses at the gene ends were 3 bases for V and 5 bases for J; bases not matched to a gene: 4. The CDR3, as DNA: TGTGCCATCAGTGAACTAGCGGGGGGGTTACACAATGAGCAGTTCTTC. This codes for CAISELAGGLHNEQFF.

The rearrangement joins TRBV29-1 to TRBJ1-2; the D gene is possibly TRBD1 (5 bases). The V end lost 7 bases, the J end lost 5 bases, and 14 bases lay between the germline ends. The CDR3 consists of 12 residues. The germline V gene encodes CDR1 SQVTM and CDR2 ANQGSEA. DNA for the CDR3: TGCAGCGGGCGGGACCTAGATTATGGCTACACCTTC. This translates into CSGRDLDYGYTF.

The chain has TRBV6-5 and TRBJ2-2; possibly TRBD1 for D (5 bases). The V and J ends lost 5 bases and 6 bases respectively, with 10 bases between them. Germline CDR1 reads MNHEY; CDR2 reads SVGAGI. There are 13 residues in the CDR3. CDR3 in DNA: TGTGCCAGCAGTAAACAGGTACCCGGGGAGCTGTTTTTT. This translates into CASSKQVPGELFF.

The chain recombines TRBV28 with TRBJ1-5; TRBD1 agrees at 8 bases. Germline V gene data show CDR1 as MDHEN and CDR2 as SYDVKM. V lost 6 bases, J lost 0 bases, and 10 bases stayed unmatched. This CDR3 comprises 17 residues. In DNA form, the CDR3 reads TGTGCCAGCAGCCCTGGGACAGGAGATTTTAGCAATCAGCCCCAGCATTTT. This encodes CASSPGTGDFSNQPQHF. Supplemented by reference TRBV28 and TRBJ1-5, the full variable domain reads DVKVTQSSRYLVKRTGEKVFLECVQDMDHENMFWYRQDPGLGLRLIYFSYDVKMKEKGDIPEGYSVSREKKERFSLILESASTNQTSMYLCASSPGTGDFSNQPQHFGDGTRLSIL.